Below, 30 T cell receptor beta chains from the same sample are listed, as sequenced in a study of Graves' ophthalmopathy and Graves' hyperthyroidism. Amplification from RNA transcripts yielded the TCR beta CDR3 regions. First-round RT-PCR used HTBI primers; second-round multiplex PCR followed. TCRdb used MiXCR to reprocess the multiplex PCR reads, holding one entry per CDR3 protein. The data contain 150,000 to 200,000 distinct CDR3 sequences, approximately 40% of them singletons. The specimen was peripheral blood. These receptors all stem from a man under 40 with Graves' ophthalmopathy.

This clonotype was picked up a small number of times. A read error may explain this, as a much larger clone is one base away. The chain is built from TRBV3-1 and TRBJ2-2, with 8 bases identical to TRBD2. After removal of 0 bases from V and 6 bases from J, the junction contained 18 bases not matched to a gene. The germline V gene encodes CDR1 LGHDT and CDR2 YNNKEL (reference sequence). The CDR3 runs 20 residues. CDR3 loop: CASSQDRLAGTNRGAGELFF. CDR3 in DNA: TGTGCCAGCAGCCAAGATAGGCTAGCGGGTACCAATAGGGGCGCCGGGGAGCTGTTTTTT.

Concerning this clonotype: The junction shows a germline mismatch at one end, possibly a read error. The chain joins TRBV28 to TRBJ2-2; 9 positions match TRBD1. Germline V lookup: CDR1 MDHEN, CDR2 SYDVKM. The CDR3 has 15 residues. CDR3 sequence: CASSRRDREDGELFF. The CDR3 DNA reads as TGCGCCAGCAGCCGCAGGGACAGGGAGGACGGGGAGCTGTTTTTT.

The V call is TRBV5-1, the J call TRBJ1-1; 7 bases fit TRBD1. The germline V gene encodes CDR1 SGHRS and CDR2 YFSETQ. The J segment lost 4 bases and the V segment lost 7 bases, leaving 13 bases of the junction unmatched. CDR3 length equals 15 residues. CDR3 bases: TGCGCCAGCCGAACAGGGGATTTATCCGTCACTGAAGCTTTCTTT. The encoded protein is CASRTGDLSVTEAFF.

This clonotype came up many times. The genes are TRBV28 and TRBJ1-2; D call uncertain. Per the germline V gene, CDR1 is MDHEN and CDR2 is SYDVKM. V lost 2 bases and J lost 4, with 5 bases in between. The CDR3 has 12 amino acids. CDR3 residues: CASSLDIYGYTF. CDR3 DNA: TGTGCCAGCAGTTTAGATATCTATGGCTACACCTTC.

The sample holds many counts of this clonotype. This CDR3 reads CSVASGNTEAFF. The CDR3 bases are TGCAGCGTTGCCTCCGGGAACACTGAAGCTTTCTTT. The V and J genes are TRBV29-1 and TRBJ1-1, with D unclear. The V gene lost 4 bases and the J gene lost 1 base, with 7 bases spanning the gap. Per germline, CDR1 SQVTM and CDR2 ANQGSEA. CDR3 size: 12 residues.

This clonotype was counted ten times or more. This rearrangement joins TRBV7-2 to TRBJ1-2; no reliable D call. This CDR3 spans 16 amino acids. The V end was cut by 5 bases, the J end by 4 bases, with 20 bases between. CDR1 is SGHTA and CDR2 is FQGNSA in the germline V gene. The CDR3 protein is CASSPRDPLVSYGYTF. CDR3 nucleotides: TGTGCCAGCAGCCCGAGGGATCCGCTGGTGAGCTATGGCTACACCTTC.

This clonotype came up a few times. The CDR3 protein is CASSLGGQGEYEQYF. CDR3 bases: TGTGCCAGCAGTTTAGGGGGACAGGGGGAATACGAGCAGTACTTC. The chain joins TRBV12-3 or TRBV12-4 to TRBJ2-7; 11 positions agree with TRBD1. There are 15 residues in the CDR3. Trimming cost V 1 base and J 4 bases; bases outside gene matches: 3.

The V gene is TRBV6-2 or TRBV6-3, the J gene TRBJ1-2, with D possibly being TRBD1 (6 bases). This CDR3 is built from 15 residues. Trimming stripped 6 bases from V and 4 bases from J, with 18 bases between. Germline V gene sequence: CDR1 MNHEY, CDR2 SVGEGT. CDR3 DNA sequence: TGTGCCAGCAGAACTACAGGGCGTCAGAGCTATGGCTACACCTTC. Encoded protein: CASRTTGRQSYGYTF.

Many counts were recorded for this clonotype. J is TRBJ2-7 and V is TRBV12-3 or TRBV12-4; D is unclear. V was cut by 3 bases and J by 3 bases, with 6 bases left in between. There are 12 residues in the CDR3. Here the CDR3 reads CASSFRSYEQYF. The CDR3 DNA follows: TGTGCCAGCAGTTTCCGGAGCTACGAGCAGTACTTC.

This clonotype is medium-sized in the sample. This chain uses TRBV12-3 or TRBV12-4 with TRBJ1-1; 7 nucleotides align to TRBD1. The CDR3 loop spans 14 amino acids. The ends lost 6 bases at V and 0 bases at J; junction bases unmatched: 4. CDR3 sequence (DNA): TGTGCCAGCAGGCAAGACAGGGTGAACACTGAAGCTTTCTTT. This gives the protein CASRQDRVNTEAFF.

The chain has TRBV6-2 or TRBV6-3 and TRBJ2-7; 10 nucleotides line up with TRBD2. The CDR3 totals 15 residues. The V gene end was trimmed by 8 bases and the J gene end by 2 bases; junction bases not matched to a gene: 9. CDR1 and CDR2 from the germline V gene are MNHEY and SVGEGT. The CDR3 DNA reads as TGTGCCAGCGGACCAACTAGCGGGATGCCCTACGAGCAGTACTTC. It codes for CASGPTSGMPYEQYF.

In this sample, this clonotype turned up many times. In DNA, the CDR3 is TGTGCCACCAAGGGGGGGACTTCTGAAGCTTTCTTT. Residues: CATKGGTSEAFF. The V call is TRBV6-5, the J call TRBJ1-1, with D possibly TRBD1 on 6 matching bases. This CDR3 spans 12 amino acids. V was cut by 10 bases and J by 6 bases, with 15 bases left in between. Germline CDR1 MNHEY, CDR2 SVGAGI.

This rearrangement joins TRBV6-2 or TRBV6-3 to TRBJ1-2; 7 nucleotides match TRBD1. Germline loops: CDR1 MNHEY, CDR2 SVGEGT. The CDR3 is 12 residues long. With V trimmed by 5 bases and J by 8 bases, 5 bases remained unmatched. The CDR3: CASSDRVGGYTF. In nucleotides, the CDR3 is TGTGCCAGCAGTGACAGGGTGGGAGGCTACACCTTC.

This clonotype was detected only once. This chain joins TRBV7-2 and TRBJ1-1, with D possibly being TRBD1 (6 bases). V was shortened by 4 bases and J by 3 bases, with 15 bases between the two germline ends. CDR3 length equals 15 residues. The germline gives CDR1 SGHTA, CDR2 FQGNSA. Here the CDR3 DNA reads TGTGCCAGCAGCTCCCGAGGGGGTCGGGACACTGAAGCTTTCTTT. Its translation is CASSSRGGRDTEAFF.

Ten or more counts support this clonotype. The chain employs TRBV12-3 or TRBV12-4 and TRBJ1-3; D is uncertain. The V gene lost 6 bases and the J gene lost 1 base, with 10 bases spanning the gap. The CDR3 spans 14 residues. CDR3 amino acids: CASSPRTSGNTIYF. The CDR3 DNA reads as TGTGCCAGCAGCCCGCGGACGTCTGGAAACACCATATATTTT.

The chain employs TRBV12-3 or TRBV12-4 and TRBJ1-2, with unresolved D. The CDR3 is 15 amino acids. V shed 5 bases and J shed 8 bases, with 21 bases lying between them. The CDR3 nucleotides are TGTGCCAGCAGTCCTATCCGTTGGGGAGAACTGGGCTACACCTTC. It codes for CASSPIRWGELGYTF.

V is TRBV28 and J is TRBJ2-6; D call uncertain. V lost 7 bases and J lost 1, with 8 bases in between. The CDR3 is 14 amino acids. CDR1 MDHEN and CDR2 SYDVKM come from the germline V gene. The CDR3 here is CASNRPSGANVLTF. CDR3 sequence (DNA): TGTGCCAGCAATAGACCGTCTGGGGCCAACGTCCTGACTTTC.

This clonotype was counted ten times or more. The chain recombines TRBV6-2 or TRBV6-3 with TRBJ1-5; D remains unclear. Per the germline V gene, CDR1 is MNHEY and CDR2 is SVGEGT. The CDR3 is 15 residues long. V dropped 0 bases and J dropped 7 bases, with 13 bases sitting between them. CDR3 nucleotide sequence: TGTGCCAGCAGTTACTCGAATTTTCCGGCACAGCCCCAGCATTTT. Translating gives CASSYSNFPAQPQHF.

The chain recombines TRBV11-2 with TRBJ2-7, with TRBD2 as a possible D gene (5 bases). There are 13 residues in the CDR3. Trimming removed 1 base from V and 6 bases from J, with 10 bases in between. Looked up from germline, CDR1 is SGHAT and CDR2 is FQNNGV. CDR3 sequence reads: CASSLGTALEQYF. For the CDR3, the DNA is TGTGCCAGCAGCTTAGGGACTGCCCTCGAGCAGTACTTC.

This clonotype was picked up many times. The rearrangement links TRBV28 to TRBJ1-5; D perhaps matches TRBD1 (5 bases). Germline V lookup: CDR1 MDHEN, CDR2 SYDVKM. The CDR3 runs to 15 residues. V was clipped by 6 bases and J by 5 bases, with 17 bases between them. CDR3 nucleotide sequence: TGTGCCAGCAGGAAACCTCGGGGCGGGGATCAGCCCCAGCATTTT. Translation: CASRKPRGGDQPQHF.

This chain connects TRBV5-1 to TRBJ1-1; 8 nucleotides line up with TRBD1. The germline V gene encodes CDR1 SGHRS and CDR2 YFSETQ. The CDR3 sequence is 15 residues long. Unmatched junction bases numbered 8, after V lost 3 bases and J lost 4 bases. The CDR3 nucleotides are TGCGCCAGCAGCTCATCAGGGGGCATGGGCACTGAAGCTTTCTTT. As protein: CASSSSGGMGTEAFF.

The V and J genes are TRBV7-9 and TRBJ1-2; D is uncertain. The CDR3 is made up of 15 amino acids. V was pared by 5 bases and J by 4 bases, with 17 bases between. Germline V gives CDR1 SEHNR, CDR2 FQNEAQ (reference sequence). Written as DNA, the CDR3 is TGTGCCAGCAGCCCGGGCTACGCAGAAGGCTATGGCTACACCTTC. Translating it yields CASSPGYAEGYGYTF.

At least ten counts were recorded for this clonotype. J is TRBJ2-7 and V is TRBV6-5; TRBD2 matches 8 bases. The J segment lost 3 bases and the V segment lost 6 bases, leaving 4 bases of the junction unmatched. The CDR3 contains 13 residues. Looked up from germline, CDR1 is MNHEY and CDR2 is SVGAGI. The CDR3 reads CASRSGGVYEQYF. CDR3 nucleotide sequence: TGTGCCAGCAGATCGGGAGGGGTCTACGAGCAGTACTTC.

This clonotype has only one observation. The genes are TRBV6-1 and TRBJ2-7; D tentatively fits TRBD1 or TRBD2 (6 bases each). The CDR3 contains 15 residues. CDR1 is MNHNS and CDR2 is SASEGT in the germline V gene. V lost 5 bases and J 0 bases, leaving 14 bases between the germline ends. Here the CDR3 reads CASSTGFGSSYEQYF. The CDR3 bases are TGTGCCAGCAGTACAGGGTTCGGGAGCTCCTACGAGCAGTACTTC.

The sample holds many counts of this clonotype. This rearrangement joins TRBV28 to TRBJ1-1; D remains unclear. This CDR3 has 14 amino acids. Per germline, CDR1 MDHEN and CDR2 SYDVKM. Trimming stripped 4 bases from V and 5 bases from J, with 14 bases between. CDR3 DNA: TGTGCCAGCAGTTCGCCGACCACTCGGACTGAAGCTTTCTTT. Its translation is CASSSPTTRTEAFF.

This clonotype appeared many times. This chain connects TRBV24-1 to TRBJ2-5; TRBD2 matches 8 bases. This CDR3 spans 14 amino acids. V dropped 3 bases and J dropped 3; count of bases not matched to a gene: 2. CDR1 is KGHDR and CDR2 is SFDVKD in the germline V gene. The CDR3 nucleotides read TGTGCCACCAGTGATAATAGCGGGGAAGAGACCCAGTACTTC. This translates into CATSDNSGEETQYF.

This clonotype was recorded at least ten times. The genes are TRBV29-1 and TRBJ1-1, with D possibly being TRBD1 (5 bases). Germline CDR1 is SQVTM and CDR2 is ANQGSEA. V was trimmed by 4 bases and J by 0 bases, leaving 21 bases between them. The CDR3 contains 17 residues. The CDR3 coding sequence is TGCAGCGTTGTTCACTCCGGGACCCGAGCGCTGAACACTGAAGCTTTCTTT. Translation: CSVVHSGTRALNTEAFF.

V usage is TRBV12-3 or TRBV12-4 and J usage is TRBJ2-4; TRBD1 or TRBD2 may be the D gene (6 bases each). Trimming took 8 bases from V and 1 from J, leaving 9 bases between them. The length of the CDR3 is 13 residues. The CDR3, as DNA: TGTGCCAGCCGAGGGGGGGCCAAAAACATTCAGTACTTC. As protein: CASRGGAKNIQYF.

The gene calls are TRBV28 and TRBJ2-4; possible D gene TRBD1, 7 bases. The germline V gene encodes CDR1 MDHEN and CDR2 SYDVKM. This CDR3 has 14 amino acids. Deletions cut 7 bases from V and 1 base from J, with 11 bases between. As DNA, the CDR3 is TGTGCCAGCACAGCAGGGGGGGCCAAAAACATTCAGTACTTC. Amino acid sequence: CASTAGGAKNIQYF.

CDR3 region: CASRQGVQETQYF. The CDR3 bases are TGTGCCAGCAGACAGGGGGTACAAGAGACCCAGTACTTC. The chain has TRBV6-1 and TRBJ2-5; 8 bases agree with TRBD1. Germline loops: CDR1 MNHNS, CDR2 SASEGT. V lost 6 bases and J lost 2; bases outside the gene matches: 2. The CDR3 runs 13 residues.